This T cell receptor (beta chain) was obtained from a study of tumor-infiltrating lymphocytes in primary liver carcinoma. General study findings and limits: Tumors carried a top-250-clone fraction significantly exceeding that of blood (p = 0.039). Merely about 7-25% of top clones occurred in all five tumor regions.

The template, roughly 0.45 ug total RNA, yielded TCR beta cDNA made with a constant-region primer. Libraries for TCR beta were built through three nested multiplex PCR rounds, which together made up a slightly modified ARM-PCR procedure. TCRdb reprocessed the multiplex PCR reads with MiXCR, giving one entry per CDR3 protein. The top ten clones hold about a sixth of a sample with some 190,000 distinct CDR3 sequences, just under 85% of them seen once. Points on this clonotype: Its antigen remains unidentified.

From unsorted bulk tissue weighing about 20-33 mg, DNA and RNA were co-extracted. Surgical resection was the treatment these patients received for primary liver carcinoma. No treatment had been given to the patients, who were chronically infected with HBV. Sequenced input: tumor tissue from primary liver carcinoma. This receptor was obtained from a man aged 35 to 55 with primary liver carcinoma and hepatitis B virus infection.

CDR3 bases: TGCGCCAGCAGTGACCCGGTACAGGGCTTATATGAGCAGTACTTC. Translating it yields CASSDPVQGLYEQYF. V usage is TRBV10-2 and J usage is TRBJ2-7; D perhaps matches TRBD1 (6 bases). The CDR3 contains 15 residues. Germline V gene data show CDR1 as WSHSY and CDR2 as SAAADI. Trimming cost V 3 bases and J 7 bases, with 19 bases left between them.